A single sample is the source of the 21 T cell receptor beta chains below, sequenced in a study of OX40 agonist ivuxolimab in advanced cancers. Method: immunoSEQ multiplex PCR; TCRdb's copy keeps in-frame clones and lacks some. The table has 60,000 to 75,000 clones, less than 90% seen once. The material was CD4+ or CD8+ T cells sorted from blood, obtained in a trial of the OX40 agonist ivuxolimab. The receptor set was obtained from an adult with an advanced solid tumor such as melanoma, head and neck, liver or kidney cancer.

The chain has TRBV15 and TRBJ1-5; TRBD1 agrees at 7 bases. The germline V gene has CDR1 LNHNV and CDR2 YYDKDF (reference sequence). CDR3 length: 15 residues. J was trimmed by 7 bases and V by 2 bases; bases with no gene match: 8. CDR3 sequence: CATSRNTGVGQPQHF. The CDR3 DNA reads TGTGCCACCAGCAGAAATACAGGGGTGGGGCAGCCCCAGCATTTT.

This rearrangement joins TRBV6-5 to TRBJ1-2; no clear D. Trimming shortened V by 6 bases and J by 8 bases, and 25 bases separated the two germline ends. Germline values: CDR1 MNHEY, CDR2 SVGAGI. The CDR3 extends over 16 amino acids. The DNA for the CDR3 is TGTGCCAGCAGGTACACGAAGACCCCTCTTCAGCTAGGCTACACCTTC. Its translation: CASRYTKTPLQLGYTF.

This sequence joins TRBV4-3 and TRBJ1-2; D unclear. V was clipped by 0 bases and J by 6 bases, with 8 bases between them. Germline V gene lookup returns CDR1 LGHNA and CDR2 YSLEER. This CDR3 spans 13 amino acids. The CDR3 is CASSQESRNGYTF. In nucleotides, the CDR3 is TGCGCCAGCAGCCAAGAGTCCAGGAATGGCTACACCTTC.

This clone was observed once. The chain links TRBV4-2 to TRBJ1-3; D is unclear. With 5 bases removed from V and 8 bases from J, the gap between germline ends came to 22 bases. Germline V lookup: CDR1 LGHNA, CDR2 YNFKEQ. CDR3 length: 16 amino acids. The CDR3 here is CASSLDAGLGGYTIYF. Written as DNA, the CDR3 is TGTGCCAGCAGCTTGGATGCGGGCCTCGGCGGTTACACCATATATTTT.

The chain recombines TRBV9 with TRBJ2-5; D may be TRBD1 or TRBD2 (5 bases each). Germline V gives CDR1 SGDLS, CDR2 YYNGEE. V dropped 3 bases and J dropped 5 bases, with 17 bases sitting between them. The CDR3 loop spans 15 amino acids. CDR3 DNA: TGTGCCAGCAGCGCCGCCGGGACGCCTTTGGAGACCCAGTACTTC. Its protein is CASSAAGTPLETQYF.

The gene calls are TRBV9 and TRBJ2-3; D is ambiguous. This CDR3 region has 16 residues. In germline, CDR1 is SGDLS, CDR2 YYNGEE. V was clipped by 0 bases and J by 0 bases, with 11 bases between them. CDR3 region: CASSVGQISSTDTQYF. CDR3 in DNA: TGTGCCAGCAGCGTAGGGCAGATTTCTAGCACAGATACGCAGTATTTT.

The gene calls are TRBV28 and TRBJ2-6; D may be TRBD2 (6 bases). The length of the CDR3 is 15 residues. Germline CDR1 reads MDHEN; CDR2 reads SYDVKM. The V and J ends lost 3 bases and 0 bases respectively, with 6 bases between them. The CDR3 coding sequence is TGTGCCAGCAGTTTTAGCGGCTCTGGGGCCAACGTCCTGACTTTC. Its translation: CASSFSGSGANVLTF.

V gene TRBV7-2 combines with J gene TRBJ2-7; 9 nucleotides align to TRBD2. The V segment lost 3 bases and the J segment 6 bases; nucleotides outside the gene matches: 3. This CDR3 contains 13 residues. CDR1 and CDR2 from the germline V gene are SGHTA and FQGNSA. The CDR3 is CASSFSGGGEQYF. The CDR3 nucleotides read TGTGCCAGCAGCTTTAGCGGGGGCGGCGAGCAGTACTTC.

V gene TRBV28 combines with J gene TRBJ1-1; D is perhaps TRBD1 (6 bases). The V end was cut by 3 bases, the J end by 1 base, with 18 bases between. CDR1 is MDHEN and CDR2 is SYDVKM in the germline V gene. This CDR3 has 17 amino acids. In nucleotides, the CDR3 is TGTGCCAGCAGTTTTTGGGCGGGGGCCTCCTCGAACACTGAAGCTTTCTTT. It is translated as CASSFWAGASSNTEAFF.

CDR3 amino acids: CASSFPGLAGQETQYF. In DNA form, the CDR3 reads TGTGCCAGCAGCTTTCCGGGACTAGCGGGGCAAGAGACCCAGTACTTC. V and J are TRBV7-2 and TRBJ2-5; 13 bases align to TRBD2. The junction had 3 bases not matched to a gene; V was cut back by 3 bases and J by 2 bases. The CDR3 sequence is 16 residues long. CDR1 is SGHTA and CDR2 is FQGNSA in the germline V gene.

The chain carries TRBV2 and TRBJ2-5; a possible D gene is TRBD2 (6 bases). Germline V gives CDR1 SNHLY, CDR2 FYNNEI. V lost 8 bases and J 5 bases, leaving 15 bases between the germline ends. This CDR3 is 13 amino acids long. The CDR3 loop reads CASAGPSQETQYF. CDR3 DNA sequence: TGTGCCAGCGCGGGACCGAGTCAGGAGACCCAGTACTTC.

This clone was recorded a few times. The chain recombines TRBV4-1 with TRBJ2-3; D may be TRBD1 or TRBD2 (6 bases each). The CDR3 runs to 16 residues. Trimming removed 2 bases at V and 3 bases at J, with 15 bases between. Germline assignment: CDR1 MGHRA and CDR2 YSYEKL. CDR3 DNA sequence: TGCGCCAGCAGCCAAAGGGGGGCCCAGGGTACAGATACGCAGTATTTT. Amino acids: CASSQRGAQGTDTQYF.

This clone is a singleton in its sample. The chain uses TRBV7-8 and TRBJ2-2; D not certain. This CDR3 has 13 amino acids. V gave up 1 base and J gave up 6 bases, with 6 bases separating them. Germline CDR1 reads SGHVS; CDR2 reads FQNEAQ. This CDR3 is CASSLEPAGELFF. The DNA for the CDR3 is TGTGCCAGCAGCTTAGAGCCGGCCGGGGAGCTGTTTTTT.

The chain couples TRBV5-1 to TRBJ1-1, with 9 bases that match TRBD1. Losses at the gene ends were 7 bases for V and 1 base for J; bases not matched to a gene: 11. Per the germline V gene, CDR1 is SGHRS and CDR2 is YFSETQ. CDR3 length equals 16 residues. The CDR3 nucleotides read TGCGCCAGCGCCCTAATTGGGACAGGGAGGAACACTGAAGCTTTCTTT. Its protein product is CASALIGTGRNTEAFF.

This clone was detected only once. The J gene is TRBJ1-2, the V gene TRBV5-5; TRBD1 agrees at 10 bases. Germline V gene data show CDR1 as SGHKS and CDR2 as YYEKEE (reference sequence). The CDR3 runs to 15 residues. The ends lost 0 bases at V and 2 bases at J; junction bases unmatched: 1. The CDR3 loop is CASSLAGQGNYGYTF. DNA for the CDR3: TGTGCCAGCAGCTTGGCGGGACAGGGGAACTATGGCTACACCTTC.

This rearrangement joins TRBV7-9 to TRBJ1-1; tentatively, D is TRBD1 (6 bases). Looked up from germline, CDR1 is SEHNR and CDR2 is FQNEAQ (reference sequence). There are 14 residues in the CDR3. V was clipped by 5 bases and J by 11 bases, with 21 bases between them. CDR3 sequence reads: CASSPQTTGLRAFF. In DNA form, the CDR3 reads TGTGCCAGCAGCCCACAAACCACAGGGTTGAGGGCTTTCTTT.

Here the CDR3 reads CASSISTGGQPQHF. Written as DNA, the CDR3 is TGTGCCAGTAGTATATCGACAGGGGGCCAGCCCCAGCATTTT. The J gene is TRBJ1-5, the V gene TRBV19, with 10 bases that match TRBD1. This CDR3 comprises 14 residues. Germline CDR1 and CDR2: LNHDA and SQIVND (reference sequence). Losses at the gene ends were 2 bases for V and 7 bases for J; bases not matched to a gene: 2.

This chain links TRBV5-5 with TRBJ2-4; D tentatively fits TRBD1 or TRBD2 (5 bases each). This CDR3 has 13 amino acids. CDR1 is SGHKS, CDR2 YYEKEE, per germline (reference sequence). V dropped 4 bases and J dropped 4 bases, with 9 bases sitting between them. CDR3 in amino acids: CASSRDLKNIQYF. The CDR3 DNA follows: TGTGCCAGCAGCCGGGACCTAAAAAACATTCAGTACTTC.

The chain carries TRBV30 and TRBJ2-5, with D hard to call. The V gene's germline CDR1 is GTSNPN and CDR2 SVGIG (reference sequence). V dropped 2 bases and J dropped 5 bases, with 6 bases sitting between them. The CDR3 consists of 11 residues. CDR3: CAWSFGETQYF. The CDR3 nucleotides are TGTGCCTGGAGTTTCGGGGAGACCCAGTACTTC.

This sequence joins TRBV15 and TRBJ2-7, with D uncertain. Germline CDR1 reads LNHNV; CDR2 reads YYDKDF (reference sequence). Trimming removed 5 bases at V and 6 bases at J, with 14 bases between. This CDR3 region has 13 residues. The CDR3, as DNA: TGTGCCACCAGCGGTTCGCTGCACACCGAGCAGTACTTC. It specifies CATSGSLHTEQYF.

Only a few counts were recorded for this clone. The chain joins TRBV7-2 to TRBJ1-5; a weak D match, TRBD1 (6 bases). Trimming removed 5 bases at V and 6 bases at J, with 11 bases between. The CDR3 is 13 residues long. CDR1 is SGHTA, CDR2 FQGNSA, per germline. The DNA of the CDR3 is TGTGCCAGCAGCCCGGACAGAAGTCAGCCCCAGCATTTT. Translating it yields CASSPDRSQPQHF.